A single sample is the source of the 12 T cell receptor beta chains below, sequenced in a study of T cell responses to AZD1222 COVID-19 vaccine. Clones were read by immunoSEQ multiplex PCR, and TCRdb kept only the in-frame ones, dropping some. The repertoire holds under 45,000 clones, with roughly 85% as singletons. The sequenced sample was peripheral blood, obtained 28 days after the second dose of the MenACWY control vaccine. Receptors originate from an adult who received the MenACWY meningococcal vaccine as a control.

The chain has TRBV25-1 and TRBJ1-6; the D is unclear. Germline V gene data show CDR1 as MGHDK and CDR2 as SYGVNS. Trimming cost V 2 bases and J 0 bases, with 11 bases left between them. The CDR3 is 17 residues long. CDR3 nucleotides: TGTGCCAGCAGTGAAAGGACGGGAAGCTCCTATAATTCACCCCTCCACTTT. Its translation: CASSERTGSSYNSPLHF.

The V gene is TRBV5-1, the J gene TRBJ2-1; the match to TRBD2 covers 14 bases. CDR1 is SGHRS, CDR2 YFSETQ, per germline. This CDR3 is built from 18 residues. The V gene end was trimmed by 4 bases and the J gene end by 6 bases; junction bases not matched to a gene: 12. The CDR3 is CASSLTGTSGSVSNEQFF. The CDR3 DNA sequence: TGCGCCAGCAGCCTAACCGGGACTAGCGGGAGTGTCTCCAATGAGCAGTTCTTC. Filled out from reference TRBV5-1 and TRBJ2-1, the complete variable domain reads KAGVTQTPRYLIKTRGQQVTLSCSPISGHRSVSWYQQTPGQGLQFLFEYFSETQRNKGNFPGRFSGRQFSNSRSEMNVSTLELGDSALYLCASSLTGTSGSVSNEQFFGPGTRLTVL.

This sequence joins TRBV9 and TRBJ2-7, with D perhaps TRBD1 or TRBD2 (5 bases each). This CDR3 is built from 15 residues. The V end was cut by 2 bases, the J end by 2 bases, with 14 bases between. Per germline, CDR1 SGDLS and CDR2 YYNGEE. The CDR3 sequence is CASSVLGTEAYEQYF. CDR3 in DNA: TGTGCCAGCAGCGTCCTCGGGACGGAAGCCTACGAGCAGTACTTC. Complete variable domain (other parts from reference TRBV9 and TRBJ2-7): DSGVTQTPKHLITATGQRVTLRCSPRSGDLSVYWYQQSLDQGLQFLIQYYNGEERAKGNILERFSAQQFPDLHSELNLSSLELGDSALYFCASSVLGTEAYEQYFGPGTRLTVT.

The V and J genes are TRBV2 and TRBJ2-2, with 9 bases matching TRBD1. From germline, CDR1 is SNHLY and CDR2 FYNNEI. This CDR3 has 15 residues. V trimming: 6 bases; J trimming: 4 bases; junction bases outside the gene matches: 6. The CDR3 bases are TGTGCCAGCAGATTCAGGACAGGGGCCACCGGGGAGCTGTTTTTT. The encoded protein is CASRFRTGATGELFF.

The V gene is TRBV7-2, the J gene TRBJ1-3; D is ambiguous. CDR1 is SGHTA and CDR2 is FQGNSA in the germline V gene. This CDR3 contains 15 residues. Trimming removed 2 bases from V and 4 bases from J, with 12 bases in between. The CDR3 DNA follows: TGTGCCAGCAGCTTAAGGGTTTCAGCCGGAAACACCATATATTTT. It specifies CASSLRVSAGNTIYF.

The chain couples TRBV7-3 to TRBJ2-3, with TRBD1 matching 9 bases. Germline V gives CDR1 SGHTA, CDR2 FQGTGA. The J segment lost 2 bases and the V segment lost 5 bases, leaving 8 bases of the junction unmatched. The CDR3 is 16 amino acids. The CDR3 bases are TGTGCCAGCAGCCTCAGACAGGGGGGGGACACAGATACGCAGTATTTT. Translating gives CASSLRQGGDTDTQYF.

The V gene is TRBV5-6, the J gene TRBJ2-1, with 8 positions matching TRBD2. From germline, CDR1 is SGHDT and CDR2 YYEEEE. The CDR3 is 16 residues long. V lost 4 bases, J lost 6 bases, and 12 bases stayed unmatched. The CDR3 sequence is CASSLRVVAGGNEQFF. The DNA for the CDR3 is TGTGCCAGCAGCCTCCGAGTGGTTGCGGGAGGCAATGAGCAGTTCTTC.

This chain uses TRBV11-3 with TRBJ1-2; no firm D call. This CDR3 comprises 15 residues. CDR1 and CDR2 (germline): SGHNT, YENEEA. Trimming took 1 base from V and 4 from J, leaving 13 bases between them. The CDR3 DNA reads TGTGCCAGCAGCTTAGCTTGCAGGCGGCGCTATGGCTACACCTTC. Its translation: CASSLACRRRYGYTF.

The J gene is TRBJ2-7, the V gene TRBV10-3; TRBD1 is a possible D gene (6 bases). The germline V and J ends were trimmed by 11 bases and 4 bases, with 9 bases remaining between them. This CDR3 contains 10 residues. Looked up from germline, CDR1 is ENHRY and CDR2 is SYGVKD. The CDR3 DNA reads as TGTGCCGCAGGGGATTACGAGCAGTACTTC. Translation: CAAGDYEQYF.

The CDR3 region has the DNA TGTGCCAGCAGCTCTTATATGGGACAGGCGATAAACAATGAGCAGTTCTTC. Protein sequence: CASSSYMGQAINNEQFF. The chain carries TRBV5-5 and TRBJ2-1; 8 nucleotides line up with TRBD1. V shed 3 bases, J shed 5 bases, and the junction held 13 bases outside the gene matches. This CDR3 has 17 amino acids. In germline, CDR1 is SGHKS, CDR2 YYEKEE (reference sequence).

This clone was picked up one time. The chain uses TRBV19 and TRBJ1-3; no definite D call. The CDR3 covers 15 residues. Trimming shortened V by 7 bases and J by 2 bases, and 15 bases separated the two germline ends. Per germline, CDR1 LNHDA and CDR2 SQIVND (reference sequence). CDR3 loop: CASTPGRVAGNTIYF. For the CDR3, the DNA is TGTGCCAGTACTCCGGGAAGGGTGGCTGGAAACACCATATATTTT.

This clone was observed once. This chain links TRBV7-2 with TRBJ2-1; 13 nucleotides agree with TRBD2. This CDR3 contains 15 residues. V trimming: 5 bases; J trimming: 4 bases; junction bases outside the gene matches: 2. Germline CDR1 reads SGHTA; CDR2 reads FQGNSA. This chain's CDR3 is CASSRTSGGYNEQFF. CDR3 coding DNA: TGTGCCAGCAGCCGGACTAGCGGGGGTTACAATGAGCAGTTCTTC.